This T cell receptor beta chain was obtained from a study of CD8 T cells in Susac syndrome. The CDR3 length is 15 residues. V gave up 2 bases and J gave up 4 bases, with 14 bases separating them. The germline V gene encodes CDR1 MNHEY and CDR2 SVGEGT. RNA amounts of roughly 0.45 to 1 ug underwent reverse transcription with random hexamers. TCRdb reprocessed the immunoSEQ multiplex PCR reads via MiXCR and lists one record per CDR3 protein. Of approximately 200,000 distinct CDR3 sequences detected, under 97% appear once; the ten largest clones hold about 0.093%. Negative isolation yielded CD4+ and CD8+ T cells, and FACS enriched TEMRA cells.

The genes are TRBV6-2 or TRBV6-3 and TRBJ1-2, with a tentative D call TRBD1 (5 bases). This TCR was recovered from a human donor with multiple sclerosis. The specimen sequenced was CD4+ T cells from PBMCs. The CDR3: CASSYSDRFFYGYTF. Written as DNA, the CDR3 is TGTGCCAGCAGTTACAGTGACAGATTTTTCTATGGCTACACCTTC.